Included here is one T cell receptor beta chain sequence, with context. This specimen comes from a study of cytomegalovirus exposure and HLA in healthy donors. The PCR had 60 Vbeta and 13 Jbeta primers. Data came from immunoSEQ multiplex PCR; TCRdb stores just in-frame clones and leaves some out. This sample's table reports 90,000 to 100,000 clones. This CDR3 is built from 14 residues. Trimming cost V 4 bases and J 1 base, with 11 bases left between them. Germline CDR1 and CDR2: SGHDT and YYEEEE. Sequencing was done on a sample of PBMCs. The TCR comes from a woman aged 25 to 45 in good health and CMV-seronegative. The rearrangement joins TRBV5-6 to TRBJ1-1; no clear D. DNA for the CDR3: TGTGCCAGCAGCCCCCGATCAGAGAACACTGAAGCTTTCTTT. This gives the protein CASSPRSENTEAFF.